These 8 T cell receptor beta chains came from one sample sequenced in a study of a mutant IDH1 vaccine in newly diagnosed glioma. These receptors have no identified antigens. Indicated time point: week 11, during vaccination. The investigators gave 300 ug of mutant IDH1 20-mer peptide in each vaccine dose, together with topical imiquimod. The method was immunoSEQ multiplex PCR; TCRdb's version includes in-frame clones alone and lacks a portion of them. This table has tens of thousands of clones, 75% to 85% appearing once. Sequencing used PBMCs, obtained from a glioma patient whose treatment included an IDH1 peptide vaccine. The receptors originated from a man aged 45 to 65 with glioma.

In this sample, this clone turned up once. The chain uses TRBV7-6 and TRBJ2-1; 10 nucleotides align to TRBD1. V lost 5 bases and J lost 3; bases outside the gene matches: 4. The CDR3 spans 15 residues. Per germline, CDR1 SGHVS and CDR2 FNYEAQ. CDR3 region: CASSPRTGGYNEQFF. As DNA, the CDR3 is TGTGCCAGCAGCCCACGGACAGGGGGCTACAATGAGCAGTTCTTC.

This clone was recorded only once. The CDR3 coding sequence is TGTGCCAGCAGCTTGTATGGGACAGGGGGCGATGAAGGCTATGGCTACACCTTC. It translates to CASSLYGTGGDEGYGYTF. The V and J genes are TRBV5-5 and TRBJ1-2, with 12 positions matching TRBD1. The CDR3 covers 18 residues. CDR1 is SGHKS, CDR2 YYEKEE, per germline (reference sequence). The V segment lost 1 base and the J segment 4 bases; nucleotides outside the gene matches: 11.

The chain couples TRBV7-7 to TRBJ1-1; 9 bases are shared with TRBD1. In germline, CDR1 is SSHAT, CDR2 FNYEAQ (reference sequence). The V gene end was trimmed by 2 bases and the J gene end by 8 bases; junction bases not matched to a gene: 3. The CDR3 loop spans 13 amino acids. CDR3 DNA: TGTGCCAGCAGCTTAAAACAGGGGGCCGAAGCTTTCTTT. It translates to CASSLKQGAEAFF.

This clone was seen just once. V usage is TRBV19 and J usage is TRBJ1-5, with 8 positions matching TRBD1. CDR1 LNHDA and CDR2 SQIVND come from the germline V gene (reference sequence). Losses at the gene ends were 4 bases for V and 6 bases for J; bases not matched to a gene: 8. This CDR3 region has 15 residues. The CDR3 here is CASSRQGAPVQPQHF. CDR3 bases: TGTGCCAGTAGTAGGCAGGGGGCGCCGGTTCAGCCCCAGCATTTT.

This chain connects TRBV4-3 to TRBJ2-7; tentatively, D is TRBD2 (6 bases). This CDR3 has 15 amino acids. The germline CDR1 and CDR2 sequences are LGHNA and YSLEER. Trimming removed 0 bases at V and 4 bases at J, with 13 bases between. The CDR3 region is CASSQDWAGPYEQYF. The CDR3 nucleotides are TGCGCCAGCAGCCAAGATTGGGCGGGGCCGTACGAGCAGTACTTC.

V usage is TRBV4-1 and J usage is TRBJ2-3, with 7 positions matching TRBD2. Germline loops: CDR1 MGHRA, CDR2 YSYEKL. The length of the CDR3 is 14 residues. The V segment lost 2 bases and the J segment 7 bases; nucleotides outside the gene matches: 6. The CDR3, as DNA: TGCGCCAGCAGCCAAAGGGGAGGGCCGAATACGCAGTATTTT. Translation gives CASSQRGGPNTQYF.

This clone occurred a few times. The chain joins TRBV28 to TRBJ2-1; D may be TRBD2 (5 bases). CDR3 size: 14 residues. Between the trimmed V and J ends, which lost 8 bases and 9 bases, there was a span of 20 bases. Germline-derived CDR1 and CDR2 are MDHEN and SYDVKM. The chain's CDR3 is CASGYPASAGEQFF. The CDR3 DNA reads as TGTGCCAGCGGCTACCCGGCGTCCGCGGGTGAGCAGTTCTTC.

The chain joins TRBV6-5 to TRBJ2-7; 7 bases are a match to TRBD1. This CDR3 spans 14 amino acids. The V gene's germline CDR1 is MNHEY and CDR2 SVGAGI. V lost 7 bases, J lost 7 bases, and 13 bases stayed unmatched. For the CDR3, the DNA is TGTGCCAGCACCGTCGACAGGGTCGGTAGGGAGCAGTACTTC. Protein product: CASTVDRVGREQYF.